The present entry profiles one T cell receptor (beta chain) with its context. The antigen is not known. The authors made TCR beta cDNA libraries by 5'RACE template switching. This switching added a universal primer site and UMIs. TCRdb derives one entry per CDR3 protein from the 5' RACE reads, leaving out DNA. This sample's table reports roughly 150,000 distinct CDR3 sequences. Germline V gene lookup returns CDR1 SEHNR and CDR2 FQNEAQ (reference sequence). This CDR3 region has 14 residues. This sample was taken from a study of T cells expressing NK-cell markers. The overall study: Researchers got TCR beta repertoires out of sorted CD3+CD56+NKG2C+, CD3+CD56+NKG2C- and CD3+CD56-NKG2C+ T cells.

General observations from the study: Dominance of the CD3+CD56-NKG2C+ fraction by these clonotypes also held in a few donors. Expanded NKG2C+ T cell clones were not confirmed as HCMV-specific.

The sample taken for sequencing was blood T cells: a sorted CD56 or NKG2C T cell subset, CD4+ or CD8+ T cells, or bulk PBMC T cells (not recorded which). The sequence derives from a woman aged 18-70 years in good health. V and J are TRBV7-9 and TRBJ2-7; TCRdb's D gene call, TRBD2, goes unchecked for lack of DNA. CDR3 region: CASSNHFRCQVQYF.